The 11 T cell receptor beta chains in this list originate from one sample, sequenced in a study of siplizumab effects on memory and regulatory T cells. Coculturing was carried out on the mixed lymphocyte reaction cells. It lasted 6 days and was done at 37°C. Assay: immunoSEQ multiplex PCR; the TCRdb copy retains only in-frame clones and omits some. This sample has approximately 14,000 clones, with around 41% found just once. Their antigens are not known. The specimen sequenced was CFSE-low (dividing) CD4+ T cells sorted from an allogeneic mixed lymphocyte reaction. The receptors derive from a human donor in good health; the cells came from an allogeneic mixed lymphocyte reaction. Some clones in this sample may be carry-over from other donors' samples.

V and J are TRBV2 and TRBJ1-3, with D possibly matching TRBD1 (6 bases). Germline V gene data show CDR1 as SNHLY and CDR2 as FYNNEI. The CDR3 contains 13 residues. Trimming took off 6 bases at V and 4 bases at J, with 10 bases between the two ends. In nucleotides, the CDR3 is TGTGCCAGCAGGGACAGTGAGGGAAACACCATATATTTT. Translated, it gives CASRDSEGNTIYF.

The V gene is TRBV6-5, the J gene TRBJ2-7, with 7 bases aligning to TRBD2. V lost 2 bases and J lost 2; bases outside the gene matches: 6. The CDR3 spans 15 residues. The germline V gene encodes CDR1 MNHEY and CDR2 SVGAGI. The CDR3 protein is CASSYTASGTYEQYF. CDR3 nucleotide sequence: TGTGCCAGCAGTTACACGGCTAGCGGTACCTACGAGCAGTACTTC.

This clone was counted a few times. The V and J genes are TRBV27 and TRBJ2-5, with a weak D call TRBD2 (5 bases). From germline, CDR1 is MNHEY and CDR2 SMNVEV (reference sequence). This CDR3 comprises 14 residues. Trimming removed 4 bases at V and 5 bases at J, with 14 bases between. DNA of the CDR3: TGTGCCAGCAGTTCGCAAATTTCGGGGGAGACCCAGTACTTC. Residues: CASSSQISGETQYF.

A few counts support this clone. The chain has TRBV7-9 and TRBJ2-2, with 8 positions matching TRBD2. Germline CDR1 SEHNR, CDR2 FQNEAQ (reference sequence). The CDR3 is made up of 17 amino acids. With V trimmed by 7 bases and J by 7 bases, 17 bases remained unmatched. Here the CDR3 reads CASIIEGEAGANGELFF. Here the CDR3 DNA reads TGTGCCAGCATTATTGAAGGGGAAGCGGGAGCGAACGGGGAGCTGTTTTTT.

The sample holds one count of this clone. The chain uses TRBV19 and TRBJ1-1; 9 nucleotides match TRBD1. This CDR3 contains 16 residues. V trimming: 4 bases; J trimming: 1 base; junction bases outside the gene matches: 7. Per germline, CDR1 LNHDA and CDR2 SQIVND (reference sequence). As DNA, the CDR3 is TGTGCCAGTAGTAGGGGGACAGGGCCGTCGAACACTGAAGCTTTCTTT. It encodes CASSRGTGPSNTEAFF.

This clone is medium-sized. The chain couples TRBV28 to TRBJ1-3; D is possibly TRBD1 (6 bases). This CDR3 is built from 15 residues. CDR1 and CDR2 (germline): MDHEN, SYDVKM. Trimming shortened V by 3 bases and J by 1 base, and 10 bases separated the two germline ends. CDR3 sequence reads: CASSLQGWSGNTIYF. CDR3 nucleotide sequence: TGTGCCAGCAGTTTGCAGGGGTGGTCTGGAAACACCATATATTTT.

J is TRBJ2-7 and V is TRBV7-3, with 9 nucleotides matching TRBD2. The CDR3 spans 17 residues. Germline values: CDR1 SGHTA, CDR2 FQGTGA. The trim removed 6 bases at V and 4 bases at J, leaving 16 bases unmatched. The CDR3 sequence: CASSPRSAGGRLYEQYF. In DNA form, the CDR3 reads TGTGCCAGCAGTCCCAGATCGGCGGGAGGGAGATTGTACGAGCAGTACTTC.

This clone has a handful of counts. CDR3 coding DNA: TGCGCCAGCAGTGGAGTGGGACTAGCGGGAGAGGGGGCCTACAATGAGCAGTTCTTC. This encodes CASSGVGLAGEGAYNEQFF. The rearrangement uses TRBV10-1 and TRBJ2-1; 14 positions match TRBD2. Germline CDR1 WNHNN, CDR2 SYGVQD (reference sequence). V dropped 4 bases and J dropped 2; count of bases not matched to a gene: 10. The CDR3 runs to 19 residues.

The chain carries TRBV29-1 and TRBJ1-1; 8 nucleotides agree with TRBD1. This CDR3 is built from 12 residues. Germline V CDR1 and CDR2: SQVTM, ANQGSEA. V lost 7 bases, J lost 5 bases, and 6 bases stayed unmatched. CDR3 in amino acids: CSATGGGTEAFF. The CDR3 DNA sequence: TGCAGCGCCACAGGGGGGGGAACTGAAGCTTTCTTT.

This clone appeared a few times. The rearrangement links TRBV15 to TRBJ1-5; D is unresolved. The CDR3 contains 14 residues. Germline V CDR1 and CDR2: LNHNV, YYDKDF (reference sequence). Trimming took off 1 base at V and 0 bases at J, with 4 bases between the two ends. The CDR3 reads CATSRGYSNQPQHF. The CDR3 coding sequence is TGTGCCACCAGCAGAGGTTATAGCAATCAGCCCCAGCATTTT.

Only a few counts were recorded for this clone. The V and J genes are TRBV9 and TRBJ1-4; D is possibly TRBD1 (5 bases). Trimming took 3 bases from V and 8 from J, leaving 17 bases between them. This CDR3 contains 15 residues. CDR1 is SGDLS and CDR2 is YYNGEE in the germline V gene. CDR3 nucleotide sequence: TGTGCCAGCAGCGCGACAGACATAGTGGACGAAAAACTGTTTTTT. It is translated as CASSATDIVDEKLFF.